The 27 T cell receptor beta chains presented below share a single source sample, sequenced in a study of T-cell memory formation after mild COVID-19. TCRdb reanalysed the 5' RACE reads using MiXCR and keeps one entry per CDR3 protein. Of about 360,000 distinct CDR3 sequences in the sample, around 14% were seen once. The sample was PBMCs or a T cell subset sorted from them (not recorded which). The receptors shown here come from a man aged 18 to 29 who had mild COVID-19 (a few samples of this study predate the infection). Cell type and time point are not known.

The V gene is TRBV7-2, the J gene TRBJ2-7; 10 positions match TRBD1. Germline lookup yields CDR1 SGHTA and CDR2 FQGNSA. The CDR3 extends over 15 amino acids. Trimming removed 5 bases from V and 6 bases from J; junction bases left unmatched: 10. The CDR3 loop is CASSKRPGQGTEQYF. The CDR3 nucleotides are TGTGCCAGCAGCAAACGTCCGGGACAGGGGACCGAGCAGTACTTC.

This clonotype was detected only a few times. CDR3 amino acids: CAIRPDRGGETQYF. CDR3 DNA: TGTGCCATCAGGCCTGACAGGGGAGGAGAGACCCAGTACTTC. The J gene is TRBJ2-5, the V gene TRBV10-3; 8 bases map to TRBD1. The CDR3 has 14 amino acids. V shed 6 bases, J shed 4 bases, and the junction held 7 bases outside the gene matches. CDR1 and CDR2 from the germline V gene are ENHRY and SYGVKD.

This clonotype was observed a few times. CDR3: CASSSSGPNYGYTF. CDR3 in DNA: TGCGCCAGCAGCTCCTCTGGGCCTAACTATGGCTACACCTTC. The gene calls are TRBV5-1 and TRBJ1-2; the D is unclear. The CDR3 has 14 amino acids. CDR1 and CDR2 (germline): SGHRS, YFSETQ. Between the trimmed V and J ends, which lost 3 bases and 0 bases, there was a span of 9 bases.

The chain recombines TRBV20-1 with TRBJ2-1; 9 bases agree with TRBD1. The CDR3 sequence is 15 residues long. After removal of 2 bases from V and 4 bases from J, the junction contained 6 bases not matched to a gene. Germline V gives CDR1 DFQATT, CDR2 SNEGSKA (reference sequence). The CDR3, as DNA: TGCAGTGCTAGAATTAGGACAGGGGAATACAATGAGCAGTTCTTC. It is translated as CSARIRTGEYNEQFF.

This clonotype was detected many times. The CDR3 loop reads CASSQPGLAGEANTGELFF. In DNA form, the CDR3 reads TGCGCCAGCAGCCAGCCGGGACTAGCGGGGGAGGCGAACACCGGGGAGCTGTTTTTT. The V gene is TRBV4-1, the J gene TRBJ2-2, with 14 bases that match TRBD2. CDR1 MGHRA and CDR2 YSYEKL come from the germline V gene. The CDR3 extends over 19 amino acids. The ends lost 3 bases at V and 0 bases at J; junction bases unmatched: 6.

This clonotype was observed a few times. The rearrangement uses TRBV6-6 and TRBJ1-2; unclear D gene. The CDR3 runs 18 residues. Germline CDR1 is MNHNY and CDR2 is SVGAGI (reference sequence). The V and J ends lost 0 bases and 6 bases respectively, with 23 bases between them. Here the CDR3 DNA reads TGTGCCAGCAGTTACTCGCGGGCAGGTCATTCAACCGGGCATGGCTACACCTTC. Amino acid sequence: CASSYSRAGHSTGHGYTF.

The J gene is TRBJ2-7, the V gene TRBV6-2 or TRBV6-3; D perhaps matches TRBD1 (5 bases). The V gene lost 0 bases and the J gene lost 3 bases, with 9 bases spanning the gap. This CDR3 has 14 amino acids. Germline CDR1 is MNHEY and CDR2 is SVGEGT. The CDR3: CASSYSMDNYEQYV. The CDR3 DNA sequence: TGTGCCAGCAGTTACTCTATGGACAACTACGAGCAGTACGTC.

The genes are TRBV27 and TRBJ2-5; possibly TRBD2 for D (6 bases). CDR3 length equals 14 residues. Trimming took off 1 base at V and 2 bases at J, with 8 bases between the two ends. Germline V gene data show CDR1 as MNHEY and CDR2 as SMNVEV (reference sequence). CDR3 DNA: TGTGCCAGCAGTTTATGGCGGGGACAAGAGACCCAGTACTTC. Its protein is CASSLWRGQETQYF.

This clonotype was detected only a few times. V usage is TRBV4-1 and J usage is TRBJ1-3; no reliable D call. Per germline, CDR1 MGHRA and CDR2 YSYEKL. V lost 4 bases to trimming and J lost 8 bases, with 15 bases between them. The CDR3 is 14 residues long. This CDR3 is CASSPPDRRDTIYF. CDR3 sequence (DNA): TGCGCCAGCAGCCCTCCCGATCGACGGGACACCATATATTTT.

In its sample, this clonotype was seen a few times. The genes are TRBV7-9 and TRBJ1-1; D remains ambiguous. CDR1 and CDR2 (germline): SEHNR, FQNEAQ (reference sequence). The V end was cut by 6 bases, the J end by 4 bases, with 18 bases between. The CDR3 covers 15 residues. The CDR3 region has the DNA TGTGCCAGCAGGGAGGATGGACTTCCGGGCACTGAAGCTTTCTTT. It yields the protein CASREDGLPGTEAFF.

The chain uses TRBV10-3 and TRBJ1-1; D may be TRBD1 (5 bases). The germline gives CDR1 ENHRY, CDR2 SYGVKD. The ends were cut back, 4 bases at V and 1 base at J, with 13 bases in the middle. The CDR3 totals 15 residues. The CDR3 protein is CAISAEGRGNTEAFF. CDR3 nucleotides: TGTGCCATCAGTGCGGAGGGAAGGGGGAACACTGAAGCTTTCTTT.

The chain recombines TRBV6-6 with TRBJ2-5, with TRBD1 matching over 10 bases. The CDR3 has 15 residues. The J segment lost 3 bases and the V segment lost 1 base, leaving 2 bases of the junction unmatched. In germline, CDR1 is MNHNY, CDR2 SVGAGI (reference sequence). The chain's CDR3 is CASSYYGTGEETQYF. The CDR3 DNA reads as TGTGCCAGCAGTTACTATGGGACAGGGGAAGAGACCCAGTACTTC.

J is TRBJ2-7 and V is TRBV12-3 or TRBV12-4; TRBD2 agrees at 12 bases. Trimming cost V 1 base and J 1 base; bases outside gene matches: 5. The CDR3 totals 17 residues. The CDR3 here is CASSLGTSGTFSYEQYF. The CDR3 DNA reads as TGTGCCAGCAGTTTAGGGACTAGCGGGACCTTTTCCTACGAGCAGTACTTC.

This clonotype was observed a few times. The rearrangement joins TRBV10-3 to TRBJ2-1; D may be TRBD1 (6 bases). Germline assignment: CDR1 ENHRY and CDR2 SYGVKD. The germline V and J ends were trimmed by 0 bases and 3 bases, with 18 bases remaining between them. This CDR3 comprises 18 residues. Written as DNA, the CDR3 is TGTGCCATCAGTGAGTCGAGTGTAGGGGGAAATCTCTACAATGAGCAGTTCTTC. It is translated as CAISESSVGGNLYNEQFF.

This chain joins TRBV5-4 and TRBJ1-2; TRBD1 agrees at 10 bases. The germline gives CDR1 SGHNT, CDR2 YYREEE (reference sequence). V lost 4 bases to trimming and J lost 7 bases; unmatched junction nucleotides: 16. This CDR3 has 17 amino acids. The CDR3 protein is CASSLSPRQGASAGYTF. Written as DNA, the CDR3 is TGTGCCAGCAGCCTCTCTCCCCGACAGGGGGCGTCGGCTGGCTACACCTTC.

The CDR3 coding sequence is TGTGCCAGCAGTTACTCGATCGAGCGGGTGTCAGATACGCAGTATTTT. Translation: CASSYSIERVSDTQYF. The gene calls are TRBV6-2 or TRBV6-3 and TRBJ2-3, with D maybe TRBD2 (6 bases). This CDR3 has 16 amino acids. Trimming shortened V by 0 bases and J by 4 bases, and 14 bases separated the two germline ends. CDR1 is MNHEY, CDR2 SVGEGT, per germline.

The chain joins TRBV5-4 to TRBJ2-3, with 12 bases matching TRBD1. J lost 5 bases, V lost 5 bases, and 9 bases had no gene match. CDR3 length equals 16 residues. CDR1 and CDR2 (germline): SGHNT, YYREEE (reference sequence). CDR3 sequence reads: CASSSGTGGNRDTQYF. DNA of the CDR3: TGTGCCAGCAGTTCCGGGACAGGGGGCAACCGAGATACGCAGTATTTT.

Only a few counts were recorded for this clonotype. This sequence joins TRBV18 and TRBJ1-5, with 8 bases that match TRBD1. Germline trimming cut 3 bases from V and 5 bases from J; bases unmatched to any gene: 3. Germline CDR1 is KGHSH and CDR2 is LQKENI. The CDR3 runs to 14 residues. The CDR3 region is CASSPDRDYQPQHF. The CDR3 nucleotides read TGTGCCAGCTCACCGGACAGGGACTATCAGCCCCAGCATTTT. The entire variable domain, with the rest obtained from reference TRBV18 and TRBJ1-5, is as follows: NAGVMQNPRHLVRRRGQEARLRCSPMKGHSHVYWYRQLPEEGLKFMVYLQKENIIDESGMPKERFSAEFPKEGPSILRIQQVVRGDSAAYFCASSPDRDYQPQHFGDGTRLSIL.

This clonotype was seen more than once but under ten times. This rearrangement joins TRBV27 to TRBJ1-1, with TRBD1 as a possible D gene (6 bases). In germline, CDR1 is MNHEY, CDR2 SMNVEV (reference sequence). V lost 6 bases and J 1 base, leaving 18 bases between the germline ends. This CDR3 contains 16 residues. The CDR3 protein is CASRSYREGRNTEAFF. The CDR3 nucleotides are TGTGCCAGCAGATCGTACAGGGAGGGTCGGAACACTGAAGCTTTCTTT.

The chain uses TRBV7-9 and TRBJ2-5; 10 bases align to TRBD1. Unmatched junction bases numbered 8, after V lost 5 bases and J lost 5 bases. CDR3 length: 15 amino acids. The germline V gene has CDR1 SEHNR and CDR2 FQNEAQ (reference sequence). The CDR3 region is CASSVGQGISETQYF. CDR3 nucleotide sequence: TGTGCCAGCAGCGTGGGACAGGGGATTTCGGAGACCCAGTACTTC.

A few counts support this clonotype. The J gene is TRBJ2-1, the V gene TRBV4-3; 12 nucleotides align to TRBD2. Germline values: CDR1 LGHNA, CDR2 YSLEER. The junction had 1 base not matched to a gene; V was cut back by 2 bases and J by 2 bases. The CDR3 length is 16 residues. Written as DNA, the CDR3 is TGCGCCAGCAGCCAAAGACTAGCGGGGGCCTACAATGAGCAGTTCTTC. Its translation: CASSQRLAGAYNEQFF.

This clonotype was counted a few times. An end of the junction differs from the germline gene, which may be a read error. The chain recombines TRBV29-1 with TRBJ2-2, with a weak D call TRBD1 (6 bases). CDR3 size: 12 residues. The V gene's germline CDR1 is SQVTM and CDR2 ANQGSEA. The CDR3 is CSAEGGTGELFF. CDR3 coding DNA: TGCAGCGCTGAAGGGGGAACCGGGGAGCTGTTTTTT.

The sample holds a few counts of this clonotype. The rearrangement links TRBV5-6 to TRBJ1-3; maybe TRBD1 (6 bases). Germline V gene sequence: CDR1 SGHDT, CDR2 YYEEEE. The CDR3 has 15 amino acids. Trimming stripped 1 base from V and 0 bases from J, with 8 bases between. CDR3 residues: CASSLPGASGNTIYF. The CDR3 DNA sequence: TGTGCCAGCAGCTTGCCAGGGGCCTCTGGAAACACCATATATTTT.

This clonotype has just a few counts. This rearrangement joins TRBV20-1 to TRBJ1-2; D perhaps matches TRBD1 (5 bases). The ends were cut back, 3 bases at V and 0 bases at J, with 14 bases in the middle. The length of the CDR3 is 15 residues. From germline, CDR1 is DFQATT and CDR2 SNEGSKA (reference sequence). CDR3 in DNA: TGCAGTGCTAGGGGAGGGGACGGGGCTAACTATGGCTACACCTTC. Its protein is CSARGGDGANYGYTF.

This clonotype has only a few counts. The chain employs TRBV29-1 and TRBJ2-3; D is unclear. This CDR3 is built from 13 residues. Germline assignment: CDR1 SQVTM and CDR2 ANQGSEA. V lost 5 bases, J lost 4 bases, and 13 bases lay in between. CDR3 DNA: TGCAGCGTTTCTGAACAAGCCCCAGATACGCAGTATTTT. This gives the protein CSVSEQAPDTQYF.

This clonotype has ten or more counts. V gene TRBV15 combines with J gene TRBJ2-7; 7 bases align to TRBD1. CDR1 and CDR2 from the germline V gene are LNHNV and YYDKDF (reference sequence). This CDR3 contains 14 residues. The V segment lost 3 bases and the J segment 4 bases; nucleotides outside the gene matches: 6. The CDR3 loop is CATSSSQGDYEQYV. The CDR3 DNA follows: TGTGCCACCAGCAGTAGTCAGGGGGATTACGAGCAGTACGTC.

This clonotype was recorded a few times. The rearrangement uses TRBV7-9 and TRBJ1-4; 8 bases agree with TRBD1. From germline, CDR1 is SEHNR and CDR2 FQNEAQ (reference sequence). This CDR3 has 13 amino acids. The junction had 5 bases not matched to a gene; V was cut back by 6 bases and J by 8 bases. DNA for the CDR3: TGTGCCAGCAGAGACAGGGGCCCCGAAAAACTGTTTTTT. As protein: CASRDRGPEKLFF.